This T cell receptor (beta chain) was observed in a study of cytomegalovirus exposure and HLA in healthy donors. This PCR relied on a set of 60 Vbeta primers and 13 Jbeta primers. Assay used: immunoSEQ multiplex PCR; TCRdb lists only in-frame clones, some missing. The top ten hold around 1.5% of the sample, which has approximately 150,000 clones, around three quarters seen once. About this clone: Its target is unknown.

General study points: TCR beta V- and J-gene trimming was later associated with a missense DCLRE1C variant.

Donors in the study were healthy people who gave bone marrow. Sequenced input: PBMCs. This TCR derives from a man aged 40-49 years in good health and CMV-seronegative.

The CDR3 DNA is TGTGCCAGCAGCTCAACAGGGGCTGAAGCTTTCTTT. Its protein is CASSSTGAEAFF. The chain employs TRBV7-9 and TRBJ1-1, with 7 positions matching TRBD1. Germline V gene data show CDR1 as SEHNR and CDR2 as FQNEAQ (reference sequence). The CDR3 consists of 12 residues. The ends lost 4 bases at V and 6 bases at J; junction bases unmatched: 2.